The next 29 T cell receptor beta chains were all read from a single sample in a study of CD8 T cells in ankylosing spondylitis. TCRdb re-derived calls from the 5' RACE reads in MiXCR, one entry per CDR3 protein. The table lists 200,000 or so distinct CDR3 sequences, over 10% of them singletons. What was sequenced was blood, either unsorted or a sorted T cell fraction (not recorded which). These receptors originate from a female donor with ankylosing spondylitis or in good health (not recorded which).

Ten or more counts support this clonotype. The V gene is TRBV4-2, the J gene TRBJ1-1; 7 bases align to TRBD1. The CDR3 sequence is 15 residues long. The V gene end was trimmed by 4 bases and the J gene end by 6 bases; junction bases not matched to a gene: 11. Germline V gene lookup returns CDR1 LGHNA and CDR2 YNFKEQ. CDR3 in DNA: TGTGCCAGCAGCCGGGCGCGACAGGGAGGATCTGAAGCTTTCTTT. It is translated as CASSRARQGGSEAFF.

The rearrangement uses TRBV6-2 or TRBV6-3 and TRBJ2-1; weak D call: TRBD1 (6 bases). With 2 bases removed from V and 12 bases from J, the gap between germline ends came to 11 bases. Germline CDR1 MNHEY, CDR2 SVGEGT. The CDR3 totals 12 residues. The CDR3 is CASSYTTGWQFF. The CDR3 nucleotides read TGTGCCAGCAGTTACACCACAGGGTGGCAGTTCTTC.

About this clonotype itself: This may arise from a read error, as a much more abundant clone is one base away. The chain is built from TRBV5-1 and TRBJ2-7, with TRBD2 matching 7 bases. This CDR3 has 15 residues. CDR1 is SGHRS and CDR2 is YFSETQ in the germline V gene. The trim removed 4 bases at V and 5 bases at J, leaving 12 bases unmatched. This chain's CDR3 is CASSLFSGSSDEQYF. CDR3 sequence (DNA): TGCGCCAGCAGCCTATTTAGCGGGTCAAGCGACGAGCAGTACTTC.

V is TRBV5-5 and J is TRBJ2-5; 8 nucleotides match TRBD2. The CDR3 is 18 amino acids. Germline CDR1 SGHKS, CDR2 YYEKEE (reference sequence). Trimming took 0 bases from V and 5 from J; bases not matched to a gene: 15. The CDR3 protein is CASSLVGLAGSPGETQYF. As DNA, the CDR3 is TGTGCCAGCAGCTTGGTGGGTCTAGCGGGTTCTCCGGGTGAGACCCAGTACTTC. The whole variable domain, filled in from reference TRBV5-5 and TRBJ2-5, reads DAGVTQSPTHLIKTRGQQVTLRCSPISGHKSVSWYQQVLGQGPQFIFQYYEKEERGRGNFPDRFSARQFPNYSSELNVNALLLGDSALYLCASSLVGLAGSPGETQYFGPGTRLLVL.

This clonotype was picked up a small number of times. This rearrangement joins TRBV7-2 to TRBJ2-1; D may be TRBD1 (5 bases). Trimming cost V 1 base and J 6 bases, with 13 bases left between them. The CDR3 is 15 amino acids. Germline CDR1 SGHTA, CDR2 FQGNSA. The CDR3 nucleotides read TGTGCCAGCAGCTTAGACAGGAGATCGATCAATGAGCAGTTCTTC. Encoded protein: CASSLDRRSINEQFF. Supplemented by reference TRBV7-2 and TRBJ2-1, the full variable domain reads GAGVSQSPSNKVTEKGKDVELRCDPISGHTALYWYRQSLGQGLEFLIYFQGNSAPDKSGLPSDRFSAERTGGSVSTLTIQRTQQEDSAVYLCASSLDRRSINEQFFGPGTRLTVL.

This clonotype was counted at least ten times. The chain recombines TRBV15 with TRBJ2-7; the D gene is possibly TRBD2 (5 bases). Looked up from germline, CDR1 is LNHNV and CDR2 is YYDKDF (reference sequence). This CDR3 contains 13 residues. The V gene lost 0 bases and the J gene lost 4 bases, with 7 bases spanning the gap. DNA of the CDR3: TGTGCCACCAGCAGAGATCGGGGATACGAGCAGTACTTC. As protein: CATSRDRGYEQYF.

The chain is built from TRBV28 and TRBJ2-7, with D perhaps matching TRBD1 or TRBD2 (5 bases each). Germline CDR1 is MDHEN and CDR2 is SYDVKM. CDR3 length: 15 amino acids. Trimming removed 6 bases at V and 5 bases at J, with 20 bases between. CDR3 amino acids: CASSTGTLVINEQYF. The CDR3 nucleotides read TGTGCCAGCAGCACCGGGACGCTTGTCATAAACGAGCAGTACTTC.

This chain uses TRBV15 with TRBJ2-1; 7 positions agree with TRBD1. Per the germline V gene, CDR1 is LNHNV and CDR2 is YYDKDF (reference sequence). Germline trimming cut 5 bases from V and 6 bases from J; bases unmatched to any gene: 13. The CDR3 sequence is 16 residues long. The CDR3 DNA reads TGTGCCACCAGCGCCCCGGGACAGCGCCACCCCAATGAGCAGTTCTTC. This gives the protein CATSAPGQRHPNEQFF.

This clonotype was counted ten times or more. The rearrangement uses TRBV2 and TRBJ1-5, with TRBD1 matching over 7 bases. The germline CDR1 and CDR2 sequences are SNHLY and FYNNEI. V shed 6 bases, J shed 5 bases, and the junction held 13 bases outside the gene matches. The CDR3 covers 16 residues. This chain's CDR3 is CASSLGRQGAYQPQHF. The CDR3, as DNA: TGTGCCAGCAGCCTAGGGAGACAGGGAGCTTATCAGCCCCAGCATTTT.

Many counts were recorded for this clonotype. The genes are TRBV7-9 and TRBJ2-3, with unresolved D. Per the germline V gene, CDR1 is SEHNR and CDR2 is FQNEAQ (reference sequence). The V and J ends lost 10 bases and 0 bases respectively, with 8 bases between them. This CDR3 comprises 12 residues. DNA for the CDR3: TGTGCCACCTCCGGCAGCACAGATACGCAGTATTTT. As protein: CATSGSTDTQYF.

This clonotype was detected once. V gene TRBV10-3 combines with J gene TRBJ2-3, with unresolved D. V dropped 7 bases and J dropped 0 bases, with 8 bases sitting between them. This CDR3 region has 13 residues. The germline gives CDR1 ENHRY, CDR2 SYGVKD. The CDR3 nucleotides read TGTGCCATCACGGGTAGCAGCACAGATACGCAGTATTTT. Its translation is CAITGSSTDTQYF.

The sample holds many counts of this clonotype. The CDR3 region has the DNA TGTGCCAGCTCCAGAGGGGGAGGGGGCACAGATACGCAGTATTTT. It translates to CASSRGGGGTDTQYF. The chain uses TRBV7-7 and TRBJ2-3, with D maybe TRBD2 (7 bases). This CDR3 is 15 amino acids long. Germline CDR1 is SSHAT and CDR2 is FNYEAQ (reference sequence). The germline V and J ends were trimmed by 8 bases and 1 base, with 16 bases remaining between them.

As DNA, the CDR3 is TGTGCCAGCAGTCCTACAGGGAAAGAGCAGTACTTC. Its translation is CASSPTGKEQYF. This chain uses TRBV7-2 with TRBJ2-7; D perhaps matches TRBD1 (6 bases). Trimming cost V 6 bases and J 7 bases, with 13 bases left between them. The germline CDR1 and CDR2 sequences are SGHTA and FQGNSA. This CDR3 is built from 12 residues.

This clonotype occurred many times. The V and J genes are TRBV12-3 or TRBV12-4 and TRBJ1-1; D unresolved. V was clipped by 6 bases and J by 1 base, with 6 bases between them. The length of the CDR3 is 12 residues. DNA of the CDR3: TGTGCCAGCAGAGTGGGGAACACTGAAGCTTTCTTT. Amino acid sequence: CASRVGNTEAFF.

The V gene is TRBV4-3, the J gene TRBJ1-1, with a tentative D call TRBD1 (5 bases). CDR3 length: 14 amino acids. Trimming pared 2 bases from V and 5 bases from J, leaving 12 bases between. In germline, CDR1 is LGHNA, CDR2 YSLEER. CDR3 in amino acids: CASSQTGGGTEAFF. As DNA, the CDR3 is TGCGCCAGCAGCCAAACCGGGGGTGGGACTGAAGCTTTCTTT.

V gene TRBV5-1 combines with J gene TRBJ1-2; 9 bases fit TRBD1. V trimming: 5 bases; J trimming: 5 bases; junction bases outside the gene matches: 4. The CDR3 is made up of 13 amino acids. Germline assignment: CDR1 SGHRS and CDR2 YFSETQ. CDR3 nucleotides: TGCGCCAGCAGGTGGGGACAGGGTTATGGCTACACCTTC. It codes for CASRWGQGYGYTF.

Ten or more counts support this clonotype. The rearrangement links TRBV12-3 or TRBV12-4 to TRBJ1-5; D might be TRBD1 (5 bases). The CDR3 has 14 residues. V dropped 1 base and J dropped 4 bases, with 8 bases sitting between them. The CDR3 sequence is CASSLGGFNQPQHF. The CDR3 DNA follows: TGTGCCAGCAGTTTAGGGGGCTTTAATCAGCCCCAGCATTTT.

J is TRBJ2-1 and V is TRBV4-3; TRBD2 aligns across 10 bases. Unmatched junction bases numbered 5, after V lost 3 bases and J lost 6 bases. Germline V gene sequence: CDR1 LGHNA, CDR2 YSLEER. The CDR3 consists of 15 residues. CDR3 sequence: CASSHDPSGSNEQFF. CDR3 in DNA: TGCGCCAGCAGCCACGACCCTAGCGGGAGCAATGAGCAGTTCTTC.

The rearrangement links TRBV2 to TRBJ2-7, with a tentative D call TRBD2 (5 bases). Germline values: CDR1 SNHLY, CDR2 FYNNEI. Deletions cut 6 bases from V and 3 bases from J, with 18 bases between. This CDR3 spans 15 amino acids. The chain's CDR3 is CASRISVTPGYEQYF. The CDR3 nucleotides read TGTGCCAGCAGAATTAGCGTGACTCCTGGCTACGAGCAGTACTTC.

This clonotype was seen only a few times. The rearrangement links TRBV5-1 to TRBJ1-1; D remains ambiguous. CDR1 and CDR2 from the germline V gene are SGHRS and YFSETQ. Trimming left V 4 bases short and J 11 bases short, with 18 bases between. The CDR3 is 13 residues long. The CDR3 nucleotides read TGCGCCAGCAGCCCCATGATGGACGGGGAGGCTTTCTTT. Encoded protein: CASSPMMDGEAFF.

V is TRBV28 and J is TRBJ2-2; D gene ambiguous. Germline CDR1 is MDHEN and CDR2 is SYDVKM. V was shortened by 3 bases and J by 6 bases, with 11 bases between the two germline ends. This CDR3 has 14 residues. This CDR3 is CASSFGLKPGELFF. The CDR3 DNA follows: TGTGCCAGCAGTTTTGGGTTAAAACCCGGGGAGCTGTTTTTT.

This clonotype was picked up many times. V and J are TRBV5-1 and TRBJ1-4; the D gene is possibly TRBD1 (6 bases). The CDR3 has 14 amino acids. In germline, CDR1 is SGHRS, CDR2 YFSETQ. V was clipped by 5 bases and J by 8 bases, with 16 bases between them. The CDR3: CASSFGAGEEKLFF. CDR3 in DNA: TGCGCCAGCAGTTTTGGCGCAGGGGAGGAAAAACTGTTTTTT.

This clonotype occurred many times. This chain joins TRBV28 and TRBJ2-5; D could derive from TRBD1 or TRBD2 (6 bases each). The V gene lost 6 bases and the J gene lost 0 bases, with 23 bases spanning the gap. Germline CDR1 and CDR2: MDHEN and SYDVKM. The CDR3 totals 18 residues. The CDR3 protein is CASSRLLRGRRNQETQYF. The CDR3 DNA follows: TGTGCCAGCAGCCGACTTCTTCGGGGGCGCAGGAACCAAGAGACCCAGTACTTC.

This clonotype occurred a few times. This chain links TRBV20-1 with TRBJ2-5, with TRBD2 matching 10 bases. From germline, CDR1 is DFQATT and CDR2 SNEGSKA (reference sequence). With 3 bases clipped from V and 1 base from J, the junction kept 2 bases outside the gene matches. This CDR3 contains 14 residues. This CDR3 is CSASSSGGQETQYF. As DNA, the CDR3 is TGCAGTGCTAGTTCTAGCGGGGGCCAAGAGACCCAGTACTTC.

The chain is built from TRBV28 and TRBJ1-2; D is possibly TRBD1 (6 bases). CDR3 length equals 12 residues. V lost 5 bases to trimming and J lost 6 bases, with 10 bases between them. Germline lookup yields CDR1 MDHEN and CDR2 SYDVKM. The CDR3 bases are TGTGCCAGCAGTCAAACAGGGAATGGCTACACCTTC. This encodes CASSQTGNGYTF.

The table lists this clonotype with many counts. The gene calls are TRBV7-9 and TRBJ2-7, with 11 bases matching TRBD2. CDR3 length: 16 amino acids. The V segment lost 4 bases and the J segment 0 bases; nucleotides outside the gene matches: 5. Germline-derived CDR1 and CDR2 are SEHNR and FQNEAQ (reference sequence). The CDR3 bases are TGTGCCAGCAGCTCGAATAGCGGGAGGGCCTCCTACGAGCAGTACTTC. Its translation: CASSSNSGRASYEQYF.

This clonotype was observed at least ten times. CDR3: CSVYGYNEQFF. The DNA for the CDR3 is TGCAGCGTGTACGGCTACAATGAGCAGTTCTTC. The chain links TRBV29-1 to TRBJ2-1; D gene unclear. This CDR3 has 11 amino acids. V lost 6 bases to trimming and J lost 3 bases, with 6 bases between them. Germline V gene data show CDR1 as SQVTM and CDR2 as ANQGSEA.

There are many counts of this clonotype. The chain is built from TRBV5-1 and TRBJ2-1, with 10 bases fitting TRBD2. The V and J ends lost 0 bases and 2 bases, in that order; junction bases with no gene match: 11. The CDR3 is 19 residues long. In germline, CDR1 is SGHRS, CDR2 YFSETQ. The CDR3 reads CASSLGGRTSGAPYNEQFF. CDR3 DNA sequence: TGCGCCAGCAGCTTGGGGGGGAGGACTAGCGGAGCCCCCTACAATGAGCAGTTCTTC.

This clonotype is a singleton in its sample. This chain joins TRBV19 and TRBJ2-7; no clear D. Looked up from germline, CDR1 is LNHDA and CDR2 is SQIVND (reference sequence). Trimming cost V 6 bases and J 0 bases, with 9 bases left between them. The CDR3 has 13 amino acids. CDR3 in DNA: TGTGCCAGTAGATTCGGTTACTCCTACGAGCAGTACTTC. Amino acid sequence: CASRFGYSYEQYF.